The clone carrying this TCR beta chain appeared once. The method was immunoSEQ multiplex PCR; TCRdb's version includes in-frame clones alone and lacks a portion of them. Among 120,000 or so clones listed, around 85% were seen once. This record belongs to a study of radiation and T cells in renal cell carcinoma. Overall study: Nephrectomy followed 15 Gy stereotactic body radiation by 4 weeks.

Time point indicated: blood 2 weeks post-SBRT. Treatment denoted: 15 Gy SBRT to primary tumor, nephrectomy 4 weeks later. The specimen was blood, collected from a patient whose treatment included radiotherapy and nephrectomy. The TCR comes from a man aged 45 to 65 with renal cell carcinoma.

Written as DNA, the CDR3 is TGTGCCAGCAGTTCGACGGGACTAGCGGGGACTTACACAGATACGCAGTATTTT. This translates into CASSSTGLAGTYTDTQYF. V and J are TRBV27 and TRBJ2-3; TRBD2 matches at 13 bases. The CDR3 contains 18 residues. Trimming took 4 bases from V and 2 from J; bases not matched to a gene: 9. Germline V gene sequence: CDR1 MNHEY, CDR2 SMNVEV (reference sequence).